This T cell receptor (beta chain) was sequenced during a study of blood T cell repertoires in COVID-19. Study-wide context: Sources were T cells, B-cell-depleted T cells, or PBMCs; the material itself was cDNA or gDNA.

The V and J ends lost 5 bases and 3 bases, in that order; junction bases with no gene match: 6. Per germline, CDR1 SGHVS and CDR2 FNYEAQ. The CDR3 spans 14 residues. TCRdb's table, derived via immunoSEQ multiplex PCR, lists solely in-frame clones and lacks some. Among about 340,000 clones listed, around nine tenths were seen once. Sample: peripheral blood. This sequence joins TRBV7-6 and TRBJ1-1, with TRBD1 matching 7 bases. The receptor comes from a woman in her seventies with COVID-19, enrolled during active disease. The CDR3 protein is CASSPGQAHTEAFF. DNA of the CDR3: TGTGCCAGCAGCCCCGGACAGGCGCACACTGAAGCTTTCTTT.